The sequence of this TCR beta chain was determined in a study of a mutant IDH1 vaccine in newly diagnosed glioma (dated by TCRdb to 2020 to 2023). Looking at the study overall: Across visits V03 through V10, patients got a total of eight vaccinations, given in weeks 1, 3, 5, 7, 11, 15, 19 and 23. Vaccination was initiated 4-6 weeks after radiotherapy alone, or concurrently with temozolomide cycles in the chemotherapy-containing groups. Peripheral blood samples were drawn at six visits, namely V03 (baseline), V05, V07, V10, V12 and V13. For exploratory analyses, longitudinal TCRB deep sequencing was carried out in 25 to 30 treated patients wherever samples were available. The roughly 33 treated patients were approximately 60% male and around 40% female, with a mean age of 40.4 years. Prior to enrollment, standard therapy consisting of radiotherapy alone, temozolomide alone, or radiochemotherapy with temozolomide had been administered to patients, with the combination being received by most patients.

What this sample's time point label stands for: week 11, during vaccination. Each vaccine dose was 300 ug of a 20-mer mutant IDH1 peptide in Montanide, given subcutaneously with topical imiquimod. Newly diagnosed WHO grade 3 or 4 IDH1-mutant astrocytomas showing loss of nuclear ATRX were present in the donors. The samples were drawn from NOA16, a multicentre, single-arm, open-label phase I trial in Germany that tested a mutant IDH1 peptide vaccine in humans for the first time. Genomic DNA for TCRB sequencing was extracted from EDTA blood using the DNeasy Blood and Tissue Kit. Beyond this particular receptor, the publication reports: PBMC samples for TCRB deep sequencing were selected based on availability. No apparent relationship was observed between pseudoprogression and alterations in the top peripheral T cell clonotypes detected by TCRB sequencing. Immune responses induced by the vaccine were seen in roughly 95% of patients across multiple MHC alleles. The authors stated that sample limitations prevented analyses of patient blood samples from being reproduced.

The CDR3 spans 15 residues, from the cysteine through the phenylalanine. Solely the CDR3 DNA is kept, with 45 bases framed from the first base. The junction shows trimming of 6 bases on V and 1 base on J, plus 13 bases between the germline ends. As encoded in the germline V gene (reference sequence), CDR1 is MNHEY while CDR2 is SMNVEV. The receptor library was made with the immunoSEQ multiplex PCR assay. Following the manufacturer's protocol, the hsTCRB Kit was used to amplify rearranged TCR beta chain sequences. An Illumina MiSeq was used to sequence the TCRB libraries. The original methods were these. The kit vendor's proprietary platform handled demultiplexing, trimming and gene mapping. TCRdb limited this immuneACCESS table to in-frame rearrangements with V and J called. A share of clones is missing; checked studies link under half to unresolved V genes, and the rest is unexplained. V, J and clone size derive from that table, while D and trimming were established from the DNA sequence. Present in this sample are some 23,000 clones, just over 70% of which were seen just once. About 10% of the sample lies in the top ten.

Concerning this clone: Its antigen remains undetermined. Base qualities were left out, and no much larger clone turns up one base away.

Sequencing was performed on peripheral blood mononuclear cells (PBMCs), taken from a glioma patient whose treatment included an IDH1 peptide vaccine. The rearrangement joined TRBV27 to TRBJ1-5, and the D gene may be TRBD1, 5 bases matching. The receptor's source is a young man with glioma. Some clones in this sample may be carry-over from other donors' samples. The CDR3 sequence is CASRVTALSNQPQHF. The nucleotides read TGTGCCAGCAGGGTGACAGCTTTAAGCAATCAGCCCCAGCATTTT.